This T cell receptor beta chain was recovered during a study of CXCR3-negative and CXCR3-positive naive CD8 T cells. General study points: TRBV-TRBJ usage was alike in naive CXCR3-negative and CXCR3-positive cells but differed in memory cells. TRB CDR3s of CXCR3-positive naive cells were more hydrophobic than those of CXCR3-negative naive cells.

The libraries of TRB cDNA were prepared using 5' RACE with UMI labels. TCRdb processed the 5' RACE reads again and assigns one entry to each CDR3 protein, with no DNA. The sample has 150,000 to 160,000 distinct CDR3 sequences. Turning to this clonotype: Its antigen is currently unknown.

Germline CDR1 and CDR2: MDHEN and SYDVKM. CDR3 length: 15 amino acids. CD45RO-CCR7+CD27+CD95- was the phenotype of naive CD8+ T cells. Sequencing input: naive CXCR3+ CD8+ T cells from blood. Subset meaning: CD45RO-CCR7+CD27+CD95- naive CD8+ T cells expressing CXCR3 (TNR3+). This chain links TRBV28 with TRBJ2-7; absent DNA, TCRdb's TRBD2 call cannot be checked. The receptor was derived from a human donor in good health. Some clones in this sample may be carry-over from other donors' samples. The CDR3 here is CASSLSRAGRDEQYF.